A selection of T cell receptor beta chains follows, all from one sample in a study of cytomegalovirus exposure and HLA in healthy donors. Libraries were prepared by immunoSEQ multiplex PCR; TCRdb keeps only in-frame clonotypes and omits some of them. The repertoire holds some 120,000 clones, with approximately 83% as singletons. The source material was PBMCs. The receptors here all came from a middle-aged woman in good health and CMV-seropositive. Both conserved end residues are part of each CDR3. The D gene is left open where the match is weak. Some rows mark clone size as missing; the rest say once, few, many or name a class of expanded clone.

j_call | v_call | clone_size | d_call | cdr3_length | cdr3_nt | cdr3_aa
TRBJ2-3 | TRBV10-1 | . | TRBD2 | 20 | TGCGCCAGCAGTGAGAGGATCGGACTAGCGGGAAGTGGGGGACCAGATACGCAGTATTTT | CASSERIGLAGSGGPDTQYF
TRBJ2-7 | TRBV7-3 | . | . | 14 | TGTGCCAGCAGCTCTCACCAAGGGGACTACGAGCAGTACTTC | CASSSHQGDYEQYF
TRBJ1-2 | TRBV10-2 | . | TRBD1 | 14 | TGCGCCAGCTACAGGGGTGGTTACGGCTATGGCTACACCTTC | CASYRGGYGYGYTF
TRBJ1-5 | TRBV6-1 | . | . | 13 | TGTGCCAGCAGTAGGGAGGGTAATCAGCCCCAGCATTTT | CASSREGNQPQHF
TRBJ2-4 | TRBV4-1 | . | TRBD2 | 21 | TGCGCCAGCAGCCAAGTGAGCGGGAGGGAATACTTCCCGAGGGGCAAAAACATTCAGTACTTC | CASSQVSGREYFPRGKNIQYF
TRBJ2-2 | TRBV6-5 | . | . | 14 | TGTGCCAGCAGTTACTCCACGAACACCGGGGAGCTGTTTTTT | CASSYSTNTGELFF
TRBJ1-1 | TRBV29-1 | once | TRBD1 | 12 | TGCAGCGGCGACAGGGAGAACACTGAAGCTTTCTTT | CSGDRENTEAFF
TRBJ2-7 | TRBV2 | . | . | 14 | TGTGCCAGCAGTGAATCCGGGTACATGGACGAGCAGTACTTC | CASSESGYMDEQYF
TRBJ2-5 | TRBV7-8 | . | . | 13 | TGTGCCAGCAGCTTAGCACAGAAAGAGACCCAGTACTTC | CASSLAQKETQYF
TRBJ1-5 | TRBV19 | . | TRBD1 | 17 | TGTGCCAGTAGTCACCAAGTCGGGACAGGGTGGCATCAGCCCCAGCATTTT | CASSHQVGTGWHQPQHF
TRBJ2-2 | TRBV7-6 | few | . | 11 | TGTGCCAGCAGCCCGGGCGGGGAGCTGTTTTTT | CASSPGGELFF
TRBJ2-5 | TRBV19 | . | . | 12 | TGTGCCAGTGCTCAGGGAAGGGAGACCCAGTACTTC | CASAQGRETQYF
TRBJ2-1 | TRBV6-4 | medium-sized | . | 13 | TGTGCCAGCAGCAATAGCCCCGACAATGAGCAGTTCTTC | CASSNSPDNEQFF
TRBJ2-7 | TRBV4-1 | once | . | 15 | TGCGCCAGCAGCCAACTCCCGGGACACCCCTACGAGCAGTACTTC | CASSQLPGHPYEQYF
TRBJ2-1 | TRBV15 | . | TRBD2 | 15 | TGTGCCACCAGCACTACTAGCGGGAGATTCAATGAGCAGTTCTTC | CATSTTSGRFNEQFF
TRBJ1-2 | TRBV5-6 | . | . | 16 | TGTGCCAGCAGCTTCCACAAAGGGGCGGGGGACTATGGCTACACCTTC | CASSFHKGAGDYGYTF
TRBJ2-3 | TRBV4-3 | . | TRBD1 | 16 | TGCGCCAGCAGCCAAGTGGGACAGGGGGCGACAGATACGCAGTATTTT | CASSQVGQGATDTQYF
TRBJ2-5 | TRBV5-1 | . | . | 13 | TGCGCCAGCAGGCAGCCCGGGGTAGAGACCCAGTACTTC | CASRQPGVETQYF
TRBJ2-7 | TRBV7-9 | . | TRBD1 | 14 | TGTGCCAGCAGCTTGGACAGGGTTGAGTACGAGCAGTACTTC | CASSLDRVEYEQYF
TRBJ2-5 | TRBV5-1 | . | TRBD1 | 14 | TGCGCCAGCAGCTCACACAGGGGATACGAGACCCAGTACTTC | CASSSHRGYETQYF
TRBJ2-5 | TRBV28 | once | TRBD1 | 14 | TGTGCCAGCAGTTTATGGACAGGGACAGAGACCCAGTACTTC | CASSLWTGTETQYF
TRBJ2-2 | TRBV18 | . | . | 15 | TGTGCCAGCTCACCCTCCTCAGGTGACACCGGGGAGCTGTTTTTT | CASSPSSGDTGELFF
TRBJ2-1 | TRBV6-7 | once | TRBD2 | 14 | TGTGCCAGCAGCAGACTAGCGGGACCTGGTGTGCAGTTCTTC | CASSRLAGPGVQFF
TRBJ2-3 | TRBV30 | . | . | 14 | TGTGCCTGGAGTGTAAGCCGGAGTACAGATACGCAGTATTTT | CAWSVSRSTDTQYF
TRBJ2-7 | TRBV28 | . | . | 14 | TGTGCCAGCAGTTTAATCAGCGACCCCTACGAGCAGTACTTC | CASSLISDPYEQYF
TRBJ2-3 | TRBV7-3 | . | . | 15 | TGTGCCAGCAGCTTACGGGATTCCAAAGAAGATACGCAGTATTTT | CASSLRDSKEDTQYF
TRBJ2-3 | TRBV5-1 | . | TRBD2 | 16 | TGCGCCAGCAGCCAAGGGTTAGCGGGAGGGACAGATACGCAGTATTTT | CASSQGLAGGTDTQYF
TRBJ2-7 | TRBV7-2 | . | . | 15 | TGTGCCAGCAGCCCCCCTGGGGCTGGAAGAAACGAGCAGTACTTC | CASSPPGAGRNEQYF
TRBJ2-7 | TRBV21-1 | . | . | 10 | TGTGCCAGCAGAAATCTCGAGCAGTACTTC | CASRNLEQYF
TRBJ2-5 | TRBV27 | few | . | 15 | TGTGCCAGCAGTCCACTTTTAGGGGGTGGAGAGACCCAGTACTTC | CASSPLLGGGETQYF